The 6 T cell receptor beta chains below all came from one sample that was sequenced in a study of human T cells and chemical hapten exposure. Time point denoted: patch test 2, 6 weeks after DPC sensitization. Treatment in this sample: therapeutic diphenylcyclopropenone sensitization with weekly scalp DPC. MiXCR, run by TCRdb on the RACE reads, gives a single entry per CDR3 protein. The sample shows 73,000 or so distinct CDR3 sequences, 8.5% to 9% of them seen only once. The sample consisted of whole blood, taken in connection with sensitization to the hapten diphenylcyclopropenone (DPC). These receptor sequences come from a woman aged 50 to 65 with alopecia areata. Some clones in this sample may be carry-over from other donors' samples.

As regards this clonotype: A read error may explain this, as a much larger clone is one base away. The V gene is TRBV6-2 or TRBV6-3, the J gene TRBJ2-4; 9 bases are shared with TRBD2. This CDR3 contains 14 residues. Unmatched junction bases numbered 11, after V lost 5 bases and J lost 12 bases. Germline-derived CDR1 and CDR2 are MNHEY and SVGEGT. CDR3 DNA sequence: TGTGCCAGCAGTACACTAGCGGGTGCTGCTACTCAGTACTTC. Translating it yields CASSTLAGAATQYF.

V gene TRBV2 combines with J gene TRBJ1-4, with D perhaps TRBD1 (5 bases). V was shortened by 7 bases and J by 7 bases, with 19 bases between the two germline ends. The CDR3 loop spans 15 amino acids. The V gene's germline CDR1 is SNHLY and CDR2 FYNNEI. The CDR3 spells CASIERTGPGEKLFF. In DNA, the CDR3 is TGTGCCAGCATCGAAAGGACGGGACCCGGTGAAAAACTGTTTTTT.

The V call is TRBV5-1, the J call TRBJ2-3; TRBD2 matches at 13 bases. The CDR3 covers 18 residues. Germline loops: CDR1 SGHRS, CDR2 YFSETQ. J was trimmed by 0 bases and V by 0 bases; bases with no gene match: 4. The CDR3 region is CASSLVGTSGTSTDTQYF. CDR3 DNA sequence: TGCGCCAGCAGCTTGGTGGGGACTAGCGGGACTAGCACAGATACGCAGTATTTT.

This clonotype was recorded a few times. The chain combines TRBV6-1 with TRBJ1-2; D remains ambiguous. Looked up from germline, CDR1 is MNHNS and CDR2 is SASEGT. With 5 bases removed from V and 8 bases from J, the gap between germline ends came to 21 bases. The length of the CDR3 is 15 residues. CDR3 nucleotides: TGTGCCAGCAGTACTCCTCCCAATCTTAGACGGGGCTACACCTTC. Its protein is CASSTPPNLRRGYTF.

There are a few counts of this clonotype. The chain links TRBV2 to TRBJ1-5; unclear D gene. V was shortened by 1 base and J by 1 base, with 5 bases between the two germline ends. The CDR3 totals 14 residues. Looked up from germline, CDR1 is SNHLY and CDR2 is FYNNEI. The CDR3 DNA sequence: TGTGCCAGCAGTGAAGGCATGAGCAATCAGCCCCAGCATTTT. Translation gives CASSEGMSNQPQHF.

This clonotype was seen only a few times. The J gene is TRBJ2-3, the V gene TRBV9; 8 bases match TRBD2. V was pared by 4 bases and J by 2 bases, with 9 bases of the junction left unmatched. Germline V gives CDR1 SGDLS, CDR2 YYNGEE. The CDR3 totals 16 residues. CDR3 residues: CASSPRLAGVTDTQYF. The CDR3 region has the DNA TGTGCCAGCAGCCCCCGGCTAGCGGGCGTCACAGATACGCAGTATTTT.